The entry below describes one T cell receptor beta chain. CDR3 size: 19 residues. Trimming took 4 bases from V and 10 from J, leaving 32 bases between them. The data were produced by immunoSEQ multiplex PCR, yet TCRdb's version contains in-frame clones alone and is incomplete. This table holds roughly 79,000 clones, 75% to 85% found once. These data originate in a study of technical replicates of blood from several donors. This TCR was sampled from a human donor in good health. Some clones in this sample may be carry-over from other donors' samples. J is TRBJ1-4 and V is TRBV5-3, with a possible D match to TRBD1 (6 bases). TRBV5-3 is an ORF, and what it does is uncertain. The sequencing sample was made of PBMCs. The CDR3 loop is CARSDFGTSDLVLHRKLFF. As DNA, the CDR3 is TGTGCCAGAAGCGATTTCGGGACATCTGACTTAGTTTTGCATAGAAAACTGTTTTTT.